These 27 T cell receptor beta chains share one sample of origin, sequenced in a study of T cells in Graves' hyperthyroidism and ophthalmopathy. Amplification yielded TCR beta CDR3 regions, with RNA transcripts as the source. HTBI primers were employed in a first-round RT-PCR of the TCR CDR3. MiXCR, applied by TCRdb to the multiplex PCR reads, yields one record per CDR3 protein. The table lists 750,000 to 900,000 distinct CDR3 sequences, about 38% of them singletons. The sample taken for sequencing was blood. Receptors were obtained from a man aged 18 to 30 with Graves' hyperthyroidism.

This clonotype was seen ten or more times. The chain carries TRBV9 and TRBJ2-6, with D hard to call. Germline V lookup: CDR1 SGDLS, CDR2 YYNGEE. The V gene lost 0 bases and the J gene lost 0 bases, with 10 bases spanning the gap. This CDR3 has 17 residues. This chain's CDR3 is CASSVVTDSSGANVLTF. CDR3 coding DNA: TGTGCCAGCAGCGTAGTCACAGATAGCTCTGGGGCCAACGTCCTGACTTTC.

The CDR3 sequence: CASSWTGGGQPQHF. The CDR3 nucleotides read TGTGCCAGCAGCTGGACAGGGGGGGGTCAGCCCCAGCATTTT. The chain recombines TRBV7-2 with TRBJ1-5; TRBD1 aligns across 10 bases. The germline V gene has CDR1 SGHTA and CDR2 FQGNSA. V dropped 4 bases and J dropped 6; count of bases not matched to a gene: 3. The CDR3 covers 14 residues.

The CDR3 DNA reads TGTGCCAGCAAGGGTAAGGCTGAAGCTTTCTTT. Its translation: CASKGKAEAFF. The chain employs TRBV2 and TRBJ1-1; D unclear. This CDR3 contains 11 residues. Trimming left V 7 bases short and J 6 bases short, with 9 bases between. Germline V gene lookup returns CDR1 SNHLY and CDR2 FYNNEI.

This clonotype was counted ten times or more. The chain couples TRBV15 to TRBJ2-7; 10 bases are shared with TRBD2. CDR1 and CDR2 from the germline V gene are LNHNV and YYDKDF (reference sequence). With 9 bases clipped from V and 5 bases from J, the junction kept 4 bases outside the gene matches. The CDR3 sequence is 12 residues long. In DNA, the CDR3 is TGTGCCACTTCTAGCGGGAGCCACGAGCAGTACTTC. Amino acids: CATSSGSHEQYF.

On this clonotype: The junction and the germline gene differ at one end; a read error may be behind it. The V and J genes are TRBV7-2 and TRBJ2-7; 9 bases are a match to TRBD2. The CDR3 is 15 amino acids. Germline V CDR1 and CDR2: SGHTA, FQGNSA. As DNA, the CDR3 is TGCGCCAGCAGCCAAGAGTCTAGCGGGATCTACGAGCAGTACTTC. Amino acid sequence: CASSQESSGIYEQYF.

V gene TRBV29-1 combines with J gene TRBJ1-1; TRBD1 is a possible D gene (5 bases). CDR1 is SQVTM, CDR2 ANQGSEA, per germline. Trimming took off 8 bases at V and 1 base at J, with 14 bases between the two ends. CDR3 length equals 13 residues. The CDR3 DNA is TGCAGCAAGGAGGGGTTATCGAACACTGAAGCTTTCTTT. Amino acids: CSKEGLSNTEAFF.

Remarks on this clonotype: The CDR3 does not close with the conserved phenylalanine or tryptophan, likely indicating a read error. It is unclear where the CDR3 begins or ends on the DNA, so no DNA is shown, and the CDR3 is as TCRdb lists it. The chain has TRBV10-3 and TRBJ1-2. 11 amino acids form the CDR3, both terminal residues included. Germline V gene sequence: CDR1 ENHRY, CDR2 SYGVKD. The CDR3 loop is CAISEATSGTY.

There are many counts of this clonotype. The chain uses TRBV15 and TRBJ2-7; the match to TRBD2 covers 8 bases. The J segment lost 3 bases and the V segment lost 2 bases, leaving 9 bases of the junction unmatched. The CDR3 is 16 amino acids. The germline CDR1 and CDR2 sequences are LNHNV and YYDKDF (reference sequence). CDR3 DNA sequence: TGTGCCACCAGCAGATCGGGGGGGGGCGAAGGCTACGAGCAGTACTTC. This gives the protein CATSRSGGGEGYEQYF.

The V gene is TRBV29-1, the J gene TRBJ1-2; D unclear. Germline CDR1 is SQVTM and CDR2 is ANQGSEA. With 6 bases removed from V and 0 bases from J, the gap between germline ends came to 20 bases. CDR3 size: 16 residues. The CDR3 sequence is CSVLLAGAGTNYGYTF. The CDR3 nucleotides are TGCAGCGTCCTCCTAGCGGGCGCCGGGACTAACTATGGCTACACCTTC.

The DNA for the CDR3 is TGCAGTGCGCGACAACCTCGGGGCACTGAAGCTTTCTTT. This encodes CSARQPRGTEAFF. The rearrangement uses TRBV20-1 and TRBJ1-1; D remains ambiguous. The CDR3 spans 13 residues. Germline loops: CDR1 DFQATT, CDR2 SNEGSKA (reference sequence). Trimming took off 6 bases at V and 4 bases at J, with 15 bases between the two ends.

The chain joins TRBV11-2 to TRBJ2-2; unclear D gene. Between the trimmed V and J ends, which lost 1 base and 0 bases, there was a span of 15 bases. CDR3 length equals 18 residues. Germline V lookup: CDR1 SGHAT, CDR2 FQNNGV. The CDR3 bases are TGTGCCAGCAGCTTAGGAATCGGCAGGATCGCGAACACCGGGGAGCTGTTTTTT. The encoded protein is CASSLGIGRIANTGELFF.

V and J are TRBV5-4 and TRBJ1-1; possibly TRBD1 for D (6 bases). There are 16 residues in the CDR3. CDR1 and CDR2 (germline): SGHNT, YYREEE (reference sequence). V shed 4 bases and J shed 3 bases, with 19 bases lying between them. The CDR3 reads CASSVGAQGKDTEAFF. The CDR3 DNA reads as TGTGCCAGCAGCGTTGGAGCACAGGGAAAGGACACTGAAGCTTTCTTT.

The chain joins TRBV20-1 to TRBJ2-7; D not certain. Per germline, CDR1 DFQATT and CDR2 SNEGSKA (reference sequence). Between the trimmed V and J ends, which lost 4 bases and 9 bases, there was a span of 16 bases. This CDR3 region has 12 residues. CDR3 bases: TGCAGTGCTACCCATCCCGACCTCGGGCAGTACTTC. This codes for CSATHPDLGQYF.

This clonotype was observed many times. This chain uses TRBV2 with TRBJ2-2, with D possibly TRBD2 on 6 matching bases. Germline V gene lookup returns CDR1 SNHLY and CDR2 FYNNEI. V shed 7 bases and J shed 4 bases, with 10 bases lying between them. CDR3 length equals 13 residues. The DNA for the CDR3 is TGTGCCAGCATGGCGGGGCCCACCGGGGAGCTGTTTTTT. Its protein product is CASMAGPTGELFF. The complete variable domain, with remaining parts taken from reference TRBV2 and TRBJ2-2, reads EPEVTQTPSHQVTQMGQEVILRCVPISNHLYFYWYRQILGQKVEFLVSFYNNEISEKSEIFDDQFSVERPDGSNFTLKIRSTKLEDSAMYFCASMAGPTGELFFGEGSRLTVL.

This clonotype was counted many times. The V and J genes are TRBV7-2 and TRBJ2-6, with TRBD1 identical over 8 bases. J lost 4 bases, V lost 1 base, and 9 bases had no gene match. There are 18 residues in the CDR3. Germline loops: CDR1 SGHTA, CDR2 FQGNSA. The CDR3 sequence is CASSLVRTGSSGANVLTF. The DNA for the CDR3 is TGTGCCAGCAGCTTAGTAAGGACAGGGTCTTCCGGGGCCAACGTCCTGACTTTC. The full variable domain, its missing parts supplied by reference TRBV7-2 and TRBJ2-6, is GAGVSQSPSNKVTEKGKDVELRCDPISGHTALYWYRQSLGQGLEFLIYFQGNSAPDKSGLPSDRFSAERTGGSVSTLTIQRTQQEDSAVYLCASSLVRTGSSGANVLTFGAGSRLTVL.

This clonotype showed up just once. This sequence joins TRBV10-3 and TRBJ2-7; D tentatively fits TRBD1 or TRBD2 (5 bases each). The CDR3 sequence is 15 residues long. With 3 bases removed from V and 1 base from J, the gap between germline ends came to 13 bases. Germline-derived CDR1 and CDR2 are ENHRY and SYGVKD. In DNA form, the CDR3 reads TGTGCCATCAGTGATCGGCCAGGGAGTTCCTACGAGCAGTACTTC. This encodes CAISDRPGSSYEQYF.

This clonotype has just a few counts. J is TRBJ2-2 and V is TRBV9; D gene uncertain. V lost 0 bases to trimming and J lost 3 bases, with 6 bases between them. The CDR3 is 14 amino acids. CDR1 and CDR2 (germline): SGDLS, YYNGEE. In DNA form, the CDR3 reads TGTGCCAGCAGCGTAGGTGACTACACCGGGGAGCTGTTTTTT. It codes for CASSVGDYTGELFF.

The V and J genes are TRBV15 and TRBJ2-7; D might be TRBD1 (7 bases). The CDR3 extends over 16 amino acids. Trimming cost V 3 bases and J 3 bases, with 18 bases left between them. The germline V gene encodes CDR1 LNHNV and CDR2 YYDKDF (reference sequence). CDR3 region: CATSSLVSGGSYEQYF. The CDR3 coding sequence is TGTGCCACCAGCAGCTTAGTTTCAGGGGGGAGCTACGAGCAGTACTTC.

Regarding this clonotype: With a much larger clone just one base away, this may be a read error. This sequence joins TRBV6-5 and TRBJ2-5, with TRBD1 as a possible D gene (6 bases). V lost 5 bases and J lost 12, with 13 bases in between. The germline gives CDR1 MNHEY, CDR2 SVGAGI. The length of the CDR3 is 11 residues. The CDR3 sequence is CASSTGQNEYF. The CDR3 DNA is TGTGCCAGCAGTACAGGACAGAACGAGTACTTC.

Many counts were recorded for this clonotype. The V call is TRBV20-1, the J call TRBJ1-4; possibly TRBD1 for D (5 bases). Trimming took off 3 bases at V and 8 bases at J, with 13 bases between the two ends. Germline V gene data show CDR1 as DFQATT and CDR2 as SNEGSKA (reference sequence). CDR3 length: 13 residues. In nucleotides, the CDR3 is TGCAGTGCTAGTGCCTTGGGGCAAGAAAAACTGTTTTTT. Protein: CSASALGQEKLFF.

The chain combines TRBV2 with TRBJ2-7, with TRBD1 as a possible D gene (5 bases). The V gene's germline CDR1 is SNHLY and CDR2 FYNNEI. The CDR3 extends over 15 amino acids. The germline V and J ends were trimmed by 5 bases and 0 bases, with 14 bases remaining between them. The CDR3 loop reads CASSQALGDSYEQYF. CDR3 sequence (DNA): TGTGCCAGCAGTCAGGCTCTAGGGGACTCCTACGAGCAGTACTTC. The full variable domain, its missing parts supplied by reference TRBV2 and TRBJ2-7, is EPEVTQTPSHQVTQMGQEVILRCVPISNHLYFYWYRQILGQKVEFLVSFYNNEISEKSEIFDDQFSVERPDGSNFTLKIRSTKLEDSAMYFCASSQALGDSYEQYFGPGTRLTVT.

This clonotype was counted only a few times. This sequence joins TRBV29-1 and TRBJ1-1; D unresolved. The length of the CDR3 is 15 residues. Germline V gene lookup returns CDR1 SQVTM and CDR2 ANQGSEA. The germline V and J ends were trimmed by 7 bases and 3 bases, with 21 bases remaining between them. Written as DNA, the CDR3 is TGCAGCGGAGATGAAGGGTTCGGTTCGGACACTGAAGCTTTCTTT. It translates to CSGDEGFGSDTEAFF.

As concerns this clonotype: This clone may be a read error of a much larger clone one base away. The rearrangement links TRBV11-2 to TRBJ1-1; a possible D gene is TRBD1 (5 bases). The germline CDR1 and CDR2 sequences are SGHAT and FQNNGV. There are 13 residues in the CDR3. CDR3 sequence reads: CASSFSRAAEDFF. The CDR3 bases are TGTGCCAGCAGCTTCTCCAGGGCCGCTGAAGATTTCTTT.

The CDR3 region is CASSQTSGRGNEQYF. The CDR3 coding sequence is TGCGCCAGCAGCCAGACTAGCGGGAGAGGCAACGAGCAGTACTTC. The rearrangement links TRBV5-1 to TRBJ2-7; the match to TRBD2 covers 12 bases. Trimming removed 4 bases from V and 5 bases from J; junction bases left unmatched: 7. Germline CDR1 SGHRS, CDR2 YFSETQ. The CDR3 extends over 15 amino acids.

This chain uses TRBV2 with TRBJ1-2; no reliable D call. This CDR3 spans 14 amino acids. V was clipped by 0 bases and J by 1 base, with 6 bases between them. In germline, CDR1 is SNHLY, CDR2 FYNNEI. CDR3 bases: TGTGCCAGCAGTGAAGCTCGGGTTAACTATGGCTACACCTTC. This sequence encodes CASSEARVNYGYTF.

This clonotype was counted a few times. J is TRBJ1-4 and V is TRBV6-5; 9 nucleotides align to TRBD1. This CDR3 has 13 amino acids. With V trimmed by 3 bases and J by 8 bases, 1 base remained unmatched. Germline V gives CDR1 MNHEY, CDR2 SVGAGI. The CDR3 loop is CASSYGTGEKLFF. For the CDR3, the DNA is TGTGCCAGCAGTTATGGGACAGGGGAAAAACTGTTTTTT.

CDR3: CAISEKGTSDEQYF. CDR3 DNA: TGTGCCATCAGTGAAAAGGGGACTAGCGACGAGCAGTACTTC. The chain recombines TRBV10-3 with TRBJ2-7, with 10 bases lining up with TRBD2. Germline V lookup: CDR1 ENHRY, CDR2 SYGVKD. V was clipped by 3 bases and J by 5 bases; unmatched bases: 4. The CDR3 loop spans 14 amino acids.